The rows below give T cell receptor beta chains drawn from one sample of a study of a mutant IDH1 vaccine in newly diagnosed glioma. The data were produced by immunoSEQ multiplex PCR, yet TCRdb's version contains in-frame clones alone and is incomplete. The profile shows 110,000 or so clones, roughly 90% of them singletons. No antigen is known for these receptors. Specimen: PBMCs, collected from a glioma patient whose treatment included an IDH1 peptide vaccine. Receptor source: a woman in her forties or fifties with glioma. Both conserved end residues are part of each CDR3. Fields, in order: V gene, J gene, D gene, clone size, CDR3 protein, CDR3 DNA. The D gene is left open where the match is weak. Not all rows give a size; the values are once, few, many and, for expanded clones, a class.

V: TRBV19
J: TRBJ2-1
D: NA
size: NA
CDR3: CASSIDLGYNEQFF
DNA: TGTGCCAGTAGTATAGATCTCGGATACAATGAGCAGTTCTTC

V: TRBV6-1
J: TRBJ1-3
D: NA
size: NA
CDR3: CASSDYAGRRSGNTIYF
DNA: TGTGCCAGCAGTGATTATGCAGGCCGGCGCTCTGGAAACACCATATATTTT

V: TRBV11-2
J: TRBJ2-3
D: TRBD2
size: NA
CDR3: CASSLDGRATDTQYF
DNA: TGTGCCAGCAGCTTAGACGGGAGGGCAACAGATACGCAGTATTTT

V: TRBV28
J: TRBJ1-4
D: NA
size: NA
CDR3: CASSDRKENEKLFF
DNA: TGTGCCAGCAGCGACAGAAAAGAAAATGAAAAACTGTTTTTT

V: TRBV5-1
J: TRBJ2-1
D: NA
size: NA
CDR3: CASSSPPAYNEQFF
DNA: TGCGCCAGCAGCTCCCCTCCGGCTTACAATGAGCAGTTCTTC

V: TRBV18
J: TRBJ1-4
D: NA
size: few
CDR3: CASSPPLSRKLFF
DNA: TGTGCCAGCTCACCACCCCTCTCCAGAAAACTGTTTTTT

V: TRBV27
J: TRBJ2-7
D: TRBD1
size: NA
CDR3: CASSLSGTGLYEQYF
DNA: TGTGCCAGCAGTTTAAGTGGGACAGGTCTTTACGAGCAGTACTTC

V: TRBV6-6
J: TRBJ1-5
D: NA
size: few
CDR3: CASSPSGLRQPQHF
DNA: TGTGCCAGCAGTCCCTCCGGCCTCAGGCAGCCCCAGCATTTT

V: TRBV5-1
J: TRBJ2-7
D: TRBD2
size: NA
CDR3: CASSPVGTSGREEQYF
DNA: TGCGCCAGCAGCCCAGTAGGGACTAGCGGGAGGGAAGAGCAGTACTTC

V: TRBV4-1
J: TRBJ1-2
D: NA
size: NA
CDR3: CASSQGGNYGYTF
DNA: TGCGCCAGCAGCCAAGGGGGTAACTATGGCTACACCTTC

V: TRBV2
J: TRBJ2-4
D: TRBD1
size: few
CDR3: CASSEAQGDINIQYF
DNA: TGTGCCAGCAGTGAAGCGCAGGGGGATATAAACATTCAGTACTTC

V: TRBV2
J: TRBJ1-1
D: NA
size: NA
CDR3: CASKGQTYTEAFF
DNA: TGTGCCAGCAAAGGCCAGACCTACACTGAAGCTTTCTTT

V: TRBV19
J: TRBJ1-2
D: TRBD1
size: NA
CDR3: CASRGDRASGYTF
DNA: TGTGCCAGTAGGGGGGACAGGGCTTCTGGCTACACCTTC

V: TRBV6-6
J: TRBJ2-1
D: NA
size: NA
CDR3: CASTDGRVSYNEQFF
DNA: TGTGCCAGCACTGACGGACGGGTCTCCTACAATGAGCAGTTCTTC

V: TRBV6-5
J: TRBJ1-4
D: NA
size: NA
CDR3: CASSRTATNEKLFF
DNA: TGTGCCAGCAGCAGGACAGCAACTAATGAAAAACTGTTTTTT

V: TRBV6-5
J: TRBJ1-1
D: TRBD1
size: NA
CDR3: CASRTGVGTEAFF
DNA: TGTGCCAGCAGAACAGGGGTAGGGACTGAAGCTTTCTTT

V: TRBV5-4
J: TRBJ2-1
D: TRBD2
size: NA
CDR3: CASSLGTSAKNEQFF
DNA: TGTGCCAGCAGCTTGGGGACTAGCGCAAAAAATGAGCAGTTCTTC

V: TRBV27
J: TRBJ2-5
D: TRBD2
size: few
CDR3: CASGTSDLRTQYF
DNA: TGTGCCAGTGGGACTAGCGATTTAAGGACCCAGTACTTC

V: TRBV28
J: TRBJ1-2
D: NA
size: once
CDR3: CASRGPLRGYTF
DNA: TGTGCCAGCAGGGGGCCTCTCCGGGGCTACACCTTC

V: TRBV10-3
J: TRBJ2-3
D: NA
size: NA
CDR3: CAISPSYGTDTQYF
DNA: TGTGCCATCAGCCCTAGTTACGGCACAGATACGCAGTATTTT

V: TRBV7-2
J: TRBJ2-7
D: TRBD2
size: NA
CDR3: CASSLYVIAGGDYEQYF
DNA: TGTGCCAGCAGCTTATATGTAATTGCGGGGGGGGACTACGAGCAGTACTTC

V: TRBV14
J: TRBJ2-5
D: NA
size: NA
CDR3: CASSDQETQYF
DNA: TGTGCCAGCAGCGACCAAGAGACCCAGTACTTC

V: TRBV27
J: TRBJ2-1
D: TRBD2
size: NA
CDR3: CVAGGSYNEQFF
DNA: TGTGTTGCGGGAGGGTCCTACAATGAGCAGTTCTTC

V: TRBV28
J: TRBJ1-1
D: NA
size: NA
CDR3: CASSSGGFYTEAFF
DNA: TGTGCCAGCAGCAGTGGGGGATTTTACACTGAAGCTTTCTTT